This TCR beta chain is drawn from a study of T cell responses to AZD1222 COVID-19 vaccine. Overall study results and limits: Following two doses of AZD1222, Spike-specific TCR breadth and depth rose. Seropositive at baseline were only a handful of AZD1222 recipients. Donors skewed white British and female; clonal diversity was possibly underestimated. Researchers report vaccine-associated CD4 TCRs spanning spike, with dominance at 160-218 and 743-854.

Notes on this clone: The antigen remains undetermined.

Per germline, CDR1 SGHNT and CDR2 YYREEE (reference sequence). This CDR3 spans 14 amino acids. V lost 0 bases to trimming and J lost 1 base, with 7 bases between them. TCRdb keeps only in-frame clones here, not all; method: immunoSEQ multiplex PCR. The repertoire holds around 120,000 clones, with approximately 90% as singletons. The starting material was peripheral blood, obtained 28 days after the second AZD1222 dose. This sequence originates from an adult who received the AZD1222 COVID-19 vaccine. V gene TRBV5-4 combines with J gene TRBJ1-1, with D uncertain. CDR3 amino acids: CASSLVGRNTEAFF. In nucleotides, the CDR3 is TGTGCCAGCAGCTTGGTCGGCAGGAACACTGAAGCTTTCTTT.